This paragraph covers one T cell receptor (beta chain) sequence. Its antigen is not known. The data were produced by immunoSEQ multiplex PCR, yet TCRdb's version contains in-frame clones alone and is incomplete. This table holds about 150,000 clones, 75% to 85% found once. The source of the sample is a study of T cell responses to AZD1222 COVID-19 vaccine. Study-wide results and caveats: Baseline testing showed seropositivity in only six or seven AZD1222 recipients. Spike-specific TCR breadth and depth both grew after two AZD1222 doses. Donors in the cohort were predominantly white British and more often female, and clonal diversity was possibly underestimated. Among vaccine-associated CD4 TCRs, coverage spanned spike, with dominance at 160-218 and 743-854.

Germline V CDR1 and CDR2: SGHTS, YDEGEE. The CDR3 covers 12 residues. V was clipped by 2 bases and J by 0 bases, with 2 bases between them. The input for sequencing was peripheral blood, taken 28 days after the second dose of the MenACWY control vaccine. This receptor was identified in an adult who received the MenACWY meningococcal vaccine as a control. The rearrangement links TRBV5-8 to TRBJ1-1; no firm D call. The chain's CDR3 is CASSFLNTEAFF. DNA of the CDR3: TGTGCCAGCAGCTTCCTGAACACTGAAGCTTTCTTT.